This T cell receptor beta chain was sequenced for a study of shared clonotypes between healthy human individuals. CDR3 length: 14 amino acids. The germline V gene has CDR1 SQVTM and CDR2 ANQGSEA. V lost 7 bases and J lost 2, with 16 bases in between. Using immunoSEQ multiplex PCR, the repertoire was profiled, and TCRdb retains in-frame clones only, with some absent. The sample has some 2.3 million clones, approximately 93% seen once. The gene calls are TRBV29-1 and TRBJ2-3; weak D call: TRBD2 (5 bases). Input material: naive CD4+ T cells from PBMCs. Specified subset: CD45RA+ positively selected. The sequence derives from a man between 18 and 29 years old in good health. Some clones in this sample may be carry-over from other donors' samples. The CDR3 sequence: CSATGSSDTDTQYF. CDR3 sequence (DNA): TGCAGCGCAACGGGATCCTCGGACACAGATACGCAGTATTTT.